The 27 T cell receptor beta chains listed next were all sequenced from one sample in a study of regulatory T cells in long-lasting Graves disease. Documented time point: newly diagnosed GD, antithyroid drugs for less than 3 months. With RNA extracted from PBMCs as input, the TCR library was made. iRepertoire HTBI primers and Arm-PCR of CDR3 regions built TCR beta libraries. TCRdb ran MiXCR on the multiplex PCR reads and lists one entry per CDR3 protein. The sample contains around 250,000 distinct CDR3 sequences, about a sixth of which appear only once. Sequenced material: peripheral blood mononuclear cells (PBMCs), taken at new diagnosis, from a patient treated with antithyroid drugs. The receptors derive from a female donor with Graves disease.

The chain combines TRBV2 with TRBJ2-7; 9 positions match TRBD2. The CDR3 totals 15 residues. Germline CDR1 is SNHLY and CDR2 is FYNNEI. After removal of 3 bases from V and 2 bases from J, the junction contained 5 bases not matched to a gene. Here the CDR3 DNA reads TGTGCCAGCAGTGATCGGGGCGGGAGGGCCTACGAGCAGTACTTC. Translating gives CASSDRGGRAYEQYF.

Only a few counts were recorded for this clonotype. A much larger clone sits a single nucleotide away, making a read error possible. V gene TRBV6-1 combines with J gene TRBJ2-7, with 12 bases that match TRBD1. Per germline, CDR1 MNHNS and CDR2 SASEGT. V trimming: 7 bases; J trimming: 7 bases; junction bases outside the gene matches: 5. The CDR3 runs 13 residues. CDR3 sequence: CASKGTGGREQYF. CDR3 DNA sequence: TGTGCCAGCAAGGGGACAGGGGGCCGGGAGCAGTACTTC.

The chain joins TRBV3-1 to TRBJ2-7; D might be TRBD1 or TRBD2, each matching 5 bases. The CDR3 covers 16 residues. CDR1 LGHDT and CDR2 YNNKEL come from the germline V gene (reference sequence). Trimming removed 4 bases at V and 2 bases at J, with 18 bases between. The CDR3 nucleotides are TGTGCCAGCAGCCCCCGAGGCCAGTGGGGGACCTACGAGCAGTACTTC. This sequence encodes CASSPRGQWGTYEQYF.

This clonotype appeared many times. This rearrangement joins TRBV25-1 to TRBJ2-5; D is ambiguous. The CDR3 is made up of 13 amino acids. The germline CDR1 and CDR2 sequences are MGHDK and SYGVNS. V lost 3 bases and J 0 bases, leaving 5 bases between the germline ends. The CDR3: CASSETDQETQYF. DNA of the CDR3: TGTGCCAGCAGTGAGACGGACCAAGAGACCCAGTACTTC. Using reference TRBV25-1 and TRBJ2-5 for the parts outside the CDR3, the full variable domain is EADIYQTPRYLVIGTGKKITLECSQTMGHDKMYWYQQDPGMELHLIHYSYGVNSTEKGDLSSESTVSRIRTEHFPLTLESARPSHTSQYLCASSETDQETQYFGPGTRLLVL.

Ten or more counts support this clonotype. CDR3 nucleotide sequence: TGTGCCAGCCGATCCCCTAGGAACGGGGCCCAAGAGACCCAGTACTTC. It translates to CASRSPRNGAQETQYF. The gene calls are TRBV27 and TRBJ2-5, with D perhaps assigned TRBD1 or TRBD2 (5 bases each). Germline CDR1 MNHEY, CDR2 SMNVEV (reference sequence). V was pared by 8 bases and J by 1 base, with 20 bases between. The CDR3 runs to 16 residues.

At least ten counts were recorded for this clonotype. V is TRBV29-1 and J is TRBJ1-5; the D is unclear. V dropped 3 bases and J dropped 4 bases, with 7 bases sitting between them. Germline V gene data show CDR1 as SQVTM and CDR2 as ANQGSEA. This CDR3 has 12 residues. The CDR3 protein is CSVESANQPQHF. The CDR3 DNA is TGCAGCGTTGAGTCCGCGAATCAGCCCCAGCATTTT.

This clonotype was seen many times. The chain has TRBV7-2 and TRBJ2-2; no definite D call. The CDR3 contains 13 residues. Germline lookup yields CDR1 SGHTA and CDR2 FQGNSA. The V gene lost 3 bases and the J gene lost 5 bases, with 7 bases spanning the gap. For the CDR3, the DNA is TGTGCCAGCAGCTTCCCCTCGACCGGGGAGCTGTTTTTT. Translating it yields CASSFPSTGELFF.

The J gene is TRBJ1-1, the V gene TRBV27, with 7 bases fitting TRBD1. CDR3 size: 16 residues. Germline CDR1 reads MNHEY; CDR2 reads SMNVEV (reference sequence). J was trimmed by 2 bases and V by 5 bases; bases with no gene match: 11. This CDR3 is CASSPLTGTVNTEAFF. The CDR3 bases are TGTGCCAGCAGTCCCTTGACCGGGACAGTCAACACTGAAGCTTTCTTT.

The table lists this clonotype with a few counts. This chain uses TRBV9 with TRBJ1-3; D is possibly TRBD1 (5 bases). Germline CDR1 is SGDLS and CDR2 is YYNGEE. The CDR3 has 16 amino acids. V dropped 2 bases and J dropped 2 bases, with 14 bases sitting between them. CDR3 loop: CASSVLGELTGNTIYF. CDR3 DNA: TGTGCCAGCAGCGTTCTGGGGGAGCTCACTGGAAACACCATATATTTT.

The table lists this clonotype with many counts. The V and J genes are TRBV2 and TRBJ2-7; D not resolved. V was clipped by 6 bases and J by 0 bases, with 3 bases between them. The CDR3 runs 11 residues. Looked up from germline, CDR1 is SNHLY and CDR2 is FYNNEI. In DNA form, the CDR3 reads TGTGCCAGCAGGCACTCCTACGAGCAGTACTTC. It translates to CASRHSYEQYF.

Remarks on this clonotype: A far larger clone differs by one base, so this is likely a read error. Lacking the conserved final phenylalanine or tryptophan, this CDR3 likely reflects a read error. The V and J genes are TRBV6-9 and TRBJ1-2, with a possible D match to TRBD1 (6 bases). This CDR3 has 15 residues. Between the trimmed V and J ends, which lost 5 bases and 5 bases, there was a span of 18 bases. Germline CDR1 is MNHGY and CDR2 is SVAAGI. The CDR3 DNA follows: TGTGCCAGCAGTGCCCTTCTGGGGGGCAGGTATGGCTACACCCTC. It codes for CASSALLGGRYGYTL.

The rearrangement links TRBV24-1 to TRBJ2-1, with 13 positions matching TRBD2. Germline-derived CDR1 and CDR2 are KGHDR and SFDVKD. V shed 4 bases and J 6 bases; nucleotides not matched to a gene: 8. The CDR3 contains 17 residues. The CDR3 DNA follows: TGTGCCACCAGTGACCCCGGACTAGCGGGAGATCGCAATGAGCAGTTCTTC. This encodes CATSDPGLAGDRNEQFF.

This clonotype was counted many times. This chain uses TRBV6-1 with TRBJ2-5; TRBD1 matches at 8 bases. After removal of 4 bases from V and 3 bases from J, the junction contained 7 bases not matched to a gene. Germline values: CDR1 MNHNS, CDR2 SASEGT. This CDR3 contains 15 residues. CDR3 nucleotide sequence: TGTGCCAGCAGTGGGAGGACAGGGAAGGAAGAGACCCAGTACTTC. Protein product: CASSGRTGKEETQYF.

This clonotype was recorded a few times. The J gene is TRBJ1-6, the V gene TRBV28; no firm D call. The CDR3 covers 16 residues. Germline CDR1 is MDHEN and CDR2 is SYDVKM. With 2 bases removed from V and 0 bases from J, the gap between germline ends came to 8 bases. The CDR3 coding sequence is TGTGCCAGCAGTTTAGCAAGGTTCTCCTATAATTCACCCCTCCACTTT. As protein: CASSLARFSYNSPLHF. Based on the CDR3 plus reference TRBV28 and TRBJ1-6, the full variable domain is DVKVTQSSRYLVKRTGEKVFLECVQDMDHENMFWYRQDPGLGLRLIYFSYDVKMKEKGDIPEGYSVSREKKERFSLILESASTNQTSMYLCASSLARFSYNSPLHFGNGTRLTVT.

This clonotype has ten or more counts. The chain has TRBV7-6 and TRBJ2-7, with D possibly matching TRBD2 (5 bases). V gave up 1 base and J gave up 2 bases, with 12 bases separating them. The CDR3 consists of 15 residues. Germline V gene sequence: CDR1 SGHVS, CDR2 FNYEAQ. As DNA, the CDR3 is TGTGCCAGCAGCTTAGACGCGGGTATCCCCTACGAGCAGTACTTC. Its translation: CASSLDAGIPYEQYF. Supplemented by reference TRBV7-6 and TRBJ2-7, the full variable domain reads GAGVSQSPRYKVTKRGQDVALRCDPISGHVSLYWYRQALGQGPEFLTYFNYEAQQDKSGLPNDRFSAERPEGSISTLTIQRTEQRDSAMYRCASSLDAGIPYEQYFGPGTRLTVT.

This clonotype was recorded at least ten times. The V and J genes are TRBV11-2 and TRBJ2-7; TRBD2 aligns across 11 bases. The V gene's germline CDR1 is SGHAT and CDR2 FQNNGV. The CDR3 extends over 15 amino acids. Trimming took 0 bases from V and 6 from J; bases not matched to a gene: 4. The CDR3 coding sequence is TGTGCCAGCAGCTTAGAACTAGCGGGAGTTGGCGAGCAGTACTTC. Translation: CASSLELAGVGEQYF.

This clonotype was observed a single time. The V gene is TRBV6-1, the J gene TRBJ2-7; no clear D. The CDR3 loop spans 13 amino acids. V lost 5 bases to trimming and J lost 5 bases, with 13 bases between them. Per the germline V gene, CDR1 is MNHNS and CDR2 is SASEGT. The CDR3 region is CASSLVSDHEQYF. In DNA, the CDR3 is TGTGCCAGCAGTCTGGTCAGCGACCACGAGCAGTACTTC.

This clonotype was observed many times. CDR3 residues: CASSQGIRQGLAKNIQYF. The CDR3 bases are TGCGCCAGCAGCCAAGGTATCAGACAGGGACTAGCCAAAAACATTCAGTACTTC. The gene calls are TRBV4-1 and TRBJ2-4; possible D gene TRBD1, 7 bases. The V end lost 1 base, the J end lost 0 bases, and 16 bases lay between the germline ends. The CDR3 spans 18 residues. Germline lookup yields CDR1 MGHRA and CDR2 YSYEKL.

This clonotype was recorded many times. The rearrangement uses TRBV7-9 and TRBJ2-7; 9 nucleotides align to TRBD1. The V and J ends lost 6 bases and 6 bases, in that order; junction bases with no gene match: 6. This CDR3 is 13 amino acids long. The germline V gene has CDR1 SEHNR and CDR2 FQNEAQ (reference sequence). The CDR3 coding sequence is TGTGCCAGCAGAGCGGGACAGGGAGGCGAGCAGTACTTC. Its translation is CASRAGQGGEQYF.

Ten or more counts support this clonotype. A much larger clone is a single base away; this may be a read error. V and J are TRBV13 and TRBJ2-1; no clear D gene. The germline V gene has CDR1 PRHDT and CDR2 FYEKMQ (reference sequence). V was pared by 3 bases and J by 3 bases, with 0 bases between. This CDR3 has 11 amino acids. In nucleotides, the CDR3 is TGTGCCAGCAGCTTCTACAATGAGCAGTTCTTC. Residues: CASSFYNEQFF.

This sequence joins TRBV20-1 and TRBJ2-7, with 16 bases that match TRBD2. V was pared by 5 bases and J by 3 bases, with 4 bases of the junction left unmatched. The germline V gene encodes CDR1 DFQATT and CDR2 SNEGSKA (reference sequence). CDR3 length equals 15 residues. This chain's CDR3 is CSAGGTSGRVYEQYF. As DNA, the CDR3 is TGCAGTGCTGGGGGGACTAGCGGGAGGGTCTACGAGCAGTACTTC.

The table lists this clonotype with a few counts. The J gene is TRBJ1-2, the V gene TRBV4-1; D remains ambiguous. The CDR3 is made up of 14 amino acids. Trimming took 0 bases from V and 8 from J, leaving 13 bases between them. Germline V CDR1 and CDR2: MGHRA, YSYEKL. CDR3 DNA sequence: TGCGCCAGCAGCCAAGATGCCCGGTCTGGCGGCTACACCTTC. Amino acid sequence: CASSQDARSGGYTF.

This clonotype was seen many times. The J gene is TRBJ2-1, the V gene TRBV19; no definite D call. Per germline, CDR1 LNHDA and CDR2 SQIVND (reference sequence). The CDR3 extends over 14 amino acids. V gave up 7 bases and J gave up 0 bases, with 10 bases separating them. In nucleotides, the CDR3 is TGTGCCAGTAAGTGGGGAAACTCCTACAATGAGCAGTTCTTC. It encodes CASKWGNSYNEQFF. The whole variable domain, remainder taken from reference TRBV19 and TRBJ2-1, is DGGITQSPKYLFRKEGQNVTLSCEQNLNHDAMYWYRQDPGQGLRLIYYSQIVNDFQKGDIAEGYSVSREKKESFPLTVTSAQKNPTAFYLCASKWGNSYNEQFFGPGTRLTVL.

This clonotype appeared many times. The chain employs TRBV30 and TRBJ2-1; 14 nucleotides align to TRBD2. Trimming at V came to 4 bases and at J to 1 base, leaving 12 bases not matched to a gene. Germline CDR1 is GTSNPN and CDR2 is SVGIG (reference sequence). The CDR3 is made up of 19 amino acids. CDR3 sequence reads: CAWTRTSGRRAGSYNEQFF. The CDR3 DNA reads TGTGCCTGGACCCGGACTAGCGGGAGGAGGGCGGGGTCCTACAATGAGCAGTTCTTC.

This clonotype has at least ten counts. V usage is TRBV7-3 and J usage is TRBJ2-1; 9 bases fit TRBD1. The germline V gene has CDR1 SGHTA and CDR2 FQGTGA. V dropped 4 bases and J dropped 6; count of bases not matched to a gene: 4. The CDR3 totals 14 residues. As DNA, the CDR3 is TGTGCCAGCAGCTCCGACAGGGGGAGCAATGAGCAGTTCTTC. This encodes CASSSDRGSNEQFF.

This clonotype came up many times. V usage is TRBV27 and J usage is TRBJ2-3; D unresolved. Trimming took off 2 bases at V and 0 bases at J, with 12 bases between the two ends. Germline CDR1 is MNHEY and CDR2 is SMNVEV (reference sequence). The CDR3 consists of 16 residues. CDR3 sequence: CASSLVGDDSTDTQYF. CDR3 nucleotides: TGTGCCAGCAGTTTAGTAGGAGACGATAGCACAGATACGCAGTATTTT.

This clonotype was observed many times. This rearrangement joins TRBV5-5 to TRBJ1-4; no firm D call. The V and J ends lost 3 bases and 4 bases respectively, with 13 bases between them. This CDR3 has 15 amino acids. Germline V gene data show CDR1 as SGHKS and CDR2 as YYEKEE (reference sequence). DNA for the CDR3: TGTGCCAGCAGCTCGGGCCCGAGAAATAATGAAAAACTGTTTTTT. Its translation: CASSSGPRNNEKLFF.